The clone carrying this T cell receptor (beta chain) has just one count. This record comes from a study of blood T cell repertoires in COVID-19. Study details: Samples taken during acute and convalescent COVID-19 were collected in the United States, Italy and Spain. PBMCs, B-cell-depleted T cells, or T cells provided the cDNA or gDNA that made up the material.

Per the original methods: Using reference gene primer amplification, nucleated cell counts were estimated. Here immunoSEQ multiplex PCR was the method, and the copy in TCRdb shows in-frame clones only, minus some. For V, J and clone size, that table is used; D and trimming come from the DNA. Here the sample spans fewer than 300,000 clones, around 90% being singletons. The TCR originated in a woman aged 40 to 55 who had recovered from COVID-19. The sequenced sample was peripheral blood.

The CDR3 coding sequence is TGTGCCAGCAGCCACCTACTAGCGGGACCCCAGGGGGCCCAGTACTTC. Translated, it gives CASSHLLAGPQGAQYF. The chain carries TRBV7-9 and TRBJ2-5; 10 bases are shared with TRBD2. Trimming removed 5 bases from V and 9 bases from J; junction bases left unmatched: 15. This CDR3 comprises 16 residues. In germline, CDR1 is SEHNR, CDR2 FQNEAQ (reference sequence).